This T cell receptor beta chain is from a study of glioma-infiltrating T cells after dendritic cell vaccination. Selection required adequate fresh-frozen tumor tissue plus more than two years' survival data. V was clipped by 8 bases and J by 5 bases; unmatched bases: 8. Per germline, CDR1 WSHSY and CDR2 SAAADI. This CDR3 contains 14 residues. TCRdb's table, derived via immunoSEQ multiplex PCR, lists solely in-frame clones and lacks some. This table holds under 100,000 clones, 70% to 90% found once. The receptor was derived from a human donor with glioblastoma. This chain connects TRBV10-2 to TRBJ2-3; 9 bases align to TRBD2. The sequencing here drew on blood, taken before dendritic cell vaccination. The CDR3 nucleotides read TGCGCCAGCGCGGGGGTTAGCGGGGGAGATACGCAGTATTTT. Amino acid sequence: CASAGVSGGDTQYF.